This entry lists 32 T cell receptor beta chains sequenced from one sample in a study of T-cell reconstitution after alpha-beta-depleted transplantation in children. Using unique molecular identifiers, the investigators prepared the TCRbeta library. TCRdb reprocessed the PCR reads via MiXCR and lists one record per CDR3 protein. Of about 500,000 distinct CDR3 sequences in the sample, over 25% are singletons; the top ten hold approximately 2.3%. Here the sequenced sample was PBMCs from the stem cell graft donor, taken from the stem cell graft. The receptors originated from a human donor who donated a stem cell graft to a child with aplastic anemia.

The chain couples TRBV20-1 to TRBJ1-1; D uncertain. The CDR3 loop spans 13 amino acids. The germline V gene encodes CDR1 DFQATT and CDR2 SNEGSKA (reference sequence). Trimming took off 6 bases at V and 4 bases at J, with 15 bases between the two ends. CDR3 protein: CSAPQSGSTEAFF. CDR3 in DNA: TGCAGTGCGCCACAGTCGGGGTCCACTGAAGCTTTCTTT.

The chain couples TRBV3-1 to TRBJ2-5, with D possibly being TRBD1 or TRBD2 (6 bases each). The ends were cut back, 0 bases at V and 7 bases at J, with 9 bases in the middle. The CDR3 extends over 13 amino acids. In germline, CDR1 is LGHDT, CDR2 YNNKEL (reference sequence). CDR3 in amino acids: CASSQEGGRTQYF. DNA of the CDR3: TGTGCCAGCAGCCAAGAGGGGGGCCGGACCCAGTACTTC.

This clonotype was detected a few times. This CDR3 is CASTPGSEPYEQYV. In DNA form, the CDR3 reads TGTGCCAGCACTCCAGGCAGCGAACCCTACGAGCAGTACGTC. V gene TRBV28 combines with J gene TRBJ2-7; no firm D call. With 7 bases removed from V and 2 bases from J, the gap between germline ends came to 15 bases. The CDR3 extends over 14 amino acids. The germline V gene has CDR1 MDHEN and CDR2 SYDVKM.

This clonotype was recorded a few times. This sequence joins TRBV12-3 or TRBV12-4 and TRBJ1-2; tentative D call: TRBD1 (5 bases). The CDR3 has 14 residues. Trimming took 6 bases from V and 0 from J, leaving 11 bases between them. The DNA for the CDR3 is TGTGCCAGCAGCGCCAGGGCCTCTAACTATGGCTACACCTTC. Protein sequence: CASSARASNYGYTF.

This clonotype was seen only a few times. The J gene is TRBJ2-5, the V gene TRBV6-2 or TRBV6-3; 10 bases map to TRBD1. After removal of 5 bases from V and 4 bases from J, the junction contained 13 bases not matched to a gene. CDR3 size: 17 residues. CDR1 is MNHEY and CDR2 is SVGEGT in the germline V gene. The CDR3 DNA reads as TGTGCCAGCAGTGACGGGCCGGGACAGGGGAAGGGAGAGACCCAGTACTTC. It specifies CASSDGPGQGKGETQYF.

A few counts support this clonotype. The genes are TRBV29-1 and TRBJ2-5; D not certain. Between the trimmed V and J ends, which lost 7 bases and 5 bases, there was a span of 17 bases. The germline CDR1 and CDR2 sequences are SQVTM and ANQGSEA. The CDR3 is made up of 13 amino acids. The CDR3: CSATFYRGETQYF. CDR3 coding DNA: TGCAGCGCCACATTCTATCGTGGGGAGACCCAGTACTTC. Filled out from reference TRBV29-1 and TRBJ2-5, the complete variable domain reads SAVISQKPSRDICQRGTSLTIQCQVDSQVTMMFWYRQQPGQSLTLIATANQGSEATYESGFVIDKFPISRPNLTFSTLTVSNMSPEDSSIYLCSATFYRGETQYFGPGTRLLVL.

This clonotype was detected only a few times. J is TRBJ2-7 and V is TRBV10-3; no clear D. CDR1 is ENHRY and CDR2 is SYGVKD in the germline V gene. The CDR3 has 13 amino acids. V was clipped by 2 bases and J by 2 bases, with 7 bases between them. CDR3 DNA: TGTGCCATCAGTGAGGGGGAAACCTACGAGCAGTACTTC. It translates to CAISEGETYEQYF.

This clonotype came up a few times. This chain connects TRBV6-5 to TRBJ2-3; no clear D gene. Trimming left V 8 bases short and J 0 bases short, with 12 bases between. This CDR3 is 14 amino acids long. CDR1 is MNHEY and CDR2 is SVGAGI in the germline V gene. CDR3 residues: CASGPGPSTDTQYF. The CDR3 region has the DNA TGTGCCAGCGGCCCAGGACCCAGCACAGATACGCAGTATTTT.

The chain joins TRBV27 to TRBJ1-5; D is possibly TRBD1 (6 bases). The germline V gene encodes CDR1 MNHEY and CDR2 SMNVEV (reference sequence). The V and J ends lost 10 bases and 4 bases respectively, with 14 bases between them. This CDR3 has 13 residues. The CDR3 loop reads CATERQGNQPQHF. The CDR3 DNA follows: TGTGCCACCGAGCGGCAGGGGAATCAGCCCCAGCATTTT.

This clonotype was observed a handful of times. The chain combines TRBV7-2 with TRBJ2-7, with D unclear. The CDR3 is 13 residues long. V was trimmed by 5 bases and J by 3 bases, leaving 11 bases between them. Germline V gene sequence: CDR1 SGHTA, CDR2 FQGNSA. The chain's CDR3 is CASSTTYNYEQYF. The DNA of the CDR3 is TGTGCCAGCAGCACAACATACAACTACGAGCAGTACTTC.

The genes are TRBV29-1 and TRBJ2-2, with TRBD2 as a possible D gene (7 bases). CDR3 size: 15 residues. V was cut by 4 bases and J by 0 bases, with 12 bases left in between. Germline V lookup: CDR1 SQVTM, CDR2 ANQGSEA. The CDR3 reads CSVAGGHTNTGELFF. The CDR3 region has the DNA TGCAGCGTTGCGGGGGGACACACGAACACCGGGGAGCTGTTTTTT.

The rearrangement links TRBV6-6 to TRBJ1-3; D is unresolved. V was cut by 3 bases and J by 0 bases, with 3 bases left in between. CDR1 MNHNY and CDR2 SVGAGI come from the germline V gene (reference sequence). This CDR3 region has 13 residues. The CDR3 region is CASSYTSGNTIYF. CDR3 nucleotides: TGTGCCAGCAGTTATACCTCTGGAAACACCATATATTTT.

V usage is TRBV7-2 and J usage is TRBJ2-5; D ambiguous. Germline-derived CDR1 and CDR2 are SGHTA and FQGNSA. This CDR3 is built from 15 residues. With 5 bases removed from V and 5 bases from J, the gap between germline ends came to 18 bases. In DNA, the CDR3 is TGTGCCAGCAGCCGTAGACCTAGGTTTGGGGAGACCCAGTACTTC. Translating it yields CASSRRPRFGETQYF.

V and J are TRBV6-2 or TRBV6-3 and TRBJ1-1; perhaps TRBD1 as D (5 bases). CDR1 MNHEY and CDR2 SVGEGT come from the germline V gene. V was shortened by 0 bases and J by 1 base, with 15 bases between the two germline ends. The CDR3 length is 17 residues. The CDR3 region is CASSYSISSGTNTEAFF. CDR3 in DNA: TGTGCCAGCAGTTACTCGATCTCATCAGGGACGAACACTGAAGCTTTCTTT.

This clonotype came up a few times. This rearrangement joins TRBV24-1 to TRBJ2-6; TRBD1 is a possible D gene (6 bases). The CDR3 spans 19 residues. With 2 bases removed from V and 1 base from J, the gap between germline ends came to 17 bases. The germline CDR1 and CDR2 sequences are KGHDR and SFDVKD. The CDR3 DNA follows: TGTGCCACCAGTGATTCTGCGACAGGCCCTTCTTCTGGGGCCAACGTCCTGACTTTC. Its protein is CATSDSATGPSSGANVLTF.

The chain is built from TRBV5-1 and TRBJ2-5, with TRBD2 matching 7 bases. The CDR3 totals 17 residues. Unmatched junction bases numbered 16, after V lost 4 bases and J lost 4 bases. Germline V gene sequence: CDR1 SGHRS, CDR2 YFSETQ. The CDR3 bases are TGCGCCAGCAGCCTTCCCAACCCTCGGGAGGCGCCAGAGACCCAGTACTTC. Translating it yields CASSLPNPREAPETQYF.

This clonotype showed up just once. The chain recombines TRBV28 with TRBJ2-3; no clear D. This CDR3 is 12 amino acids long. The ends were cut back, 10 bases at V and 4 bases at J, with 12 bases in the middle. Germline values: CDR1 MDHEN, CDR2 SYDVKM. The chain's CDR3 is CATTLSSDTQYF. The CDR3 DNA reads as TGTGCCACAACCCTCTCGTCAGATACGCAGTATTTT.

In this sample, this clonotype turned up a few times. CDR3 in DNA: TGTGCCAGCACCACGGCCCTTAAGAATCAGCCCCAGCATTTT. Its protein is CASTTALKNQPQHF. The gene calls are TRBV6-2 or TRBV6-3 and TRBJ1-5, with D hard to call. This CDR3 has 14 residues. With 7 bases removed from V and 4 bases from J, the gap between germline ends came to 14 bases. CDR1 is MNHEY, CDR2 SVGEGT, per germline.

J is TRBJ1-5 and V is TRBV20-1; D is perhaps TRBD1 (5 bases). With 5 bases removed from V and 6 bases from J, the gap between germline ends came to 14 bases. CDR3 length: 13 residues. CDR1 and CDR2 (germline): DFQATT, SNEGSKA (reference sequence). CDR3 in amino acids: CSAQGGGVQPQHF. The DNA of the CDR3 is TGCAGTGCTCAGGGTGGAGGGGTTCAGCCCCAGCATTTT.

This clonotype was recorded a few times. This sequence joins TRBV10-2 and TRBJ2-1; unclear D gene. With 6 bases removed from V and 2 bases from J, the gap between germline ends came to 5 bases. CDR3 size: 12 residues. Germline CDR1 is WSHSY and CDR2 is SAAADI. The DNA for the CDR3 is TGCGCCAGCAGGACAACCTACAATGAGCAGTTCTTC. Amino acids: CASRTTYNEQFF.

The chain employs TRBV19 and TRBJ1-3; D gene unclear. Looked up from germline, CDR1 is LNHDA and CDR2 is SQIVND (reference sequence). The CDR3 sequence is 12 residues long. CDR3 in DNA: TGTGCGCGGCGGAACTCTGGAAACACCATATATTTT. This codes for CARRNSGNTIYF.

This clonotype appeared a few times. V gene TRBV5-4 combines with J gene TRBJ1-6, with 9 bases that match TRBD1. With 5 bases clipped from V and 6 bases from J, the junction kept 9 bases outside the gene matches. Germline V CDR1 and CDR2: SGHNT, YYREEE (reference sequence). This CDR3 has 16 amino acids. The CDR3 DNA reads as TGTGCCAGCAGTCGCGCAATGGGACAGGGTAATTCACCCCTCCACTTT. This sequence encodes CASSRAMGQGNSPLHF.

This clonotype has only a few counts. The rearrangement joins TRBV5-1 to TRBJ2-3, with a weak D call TRBD1 (5 bases). The V gene's germline CDR1 is SGHRS and CDR2 YFSETQ. V was trimmed by 0 bases and J by 0 bases, leaving 8 bases between them. The length of the CDR3 is 15 residues. CDR3 DNA sequence: TGCGCCAGCAGCTTGGGGACAAGAAGCACAGATACGCAGTATTTT. This gives the protein CASSLGTRSTDTQYF.

The chain links TRBV5-1 to TRBJ1-1; D gene ambiguous. V was trimmed by 3 bases and J by 3 bases, leaving 3 bases between them. The CDR3 contains 11 residues. Germline V gene lookup returns CDR1 SGHRS and CDR2 YFSETQ. The CDR3 DNA follows: TGCGCCAGCAGCTCCTACACTGAAGCTTTCTTT. Its translation: CASSSYTEAFF.

The genes are TRBV6-1 and TRBJ2-3, with D possibly being TRBD1 or TRBD2 (6 bases each). CDR3 length equals 17 residues. Trimming removed 6 bases at V and 1 base at J, with 20 bases between. Germline lookup yields CDR1 MNHNS and CDR2 SASEGT. CDR3 amino acids: CASRDSIAAGGTDTQYF. The CDR3 DNA reads TGTGCCAGCAGGGACAGTATCGCAGCGGGTGGCACAGATACGCAGTATTTT.

This rearrangement joins TRBV29-1 to TRBJ2-7, with 10 bases fitting TRBD2. This CDR3 has 14 residues. J was trimmed by 4 bases and V by 5 bases; bases with no gene match: 8. CDR1 is SQVTM and CDR2 is ANQGSEA in the germline V gene. This CDR3 reads CSVRPSGRGYEQYF. CDR3 DNA: TGCAGCGTTCGTCCTAGCGGGAGAGGGTACGAGCAGTACTTC.

The chain joins TRBV5-1 to TRBJ2-1; D unclear. Germline CDR1 SGHRS, CDR2 YFSETQ. Trimming shortened V by 3 bases and J by 10 bases, and 14 bases separated the two germline ends. The CDR3 extends over 13 amino acids. The CDR3 sequence: CASSSSSGVEQFF. The CDR3 DNA is TGCGCCAGCAGCTCCAGTTCTGGAGTGGAGCAGTTCTTC.

This clonotype appeared a few times. This sequence joins TRBV28 and TRBJ2-7, with D perhaps matching TRBD1 or TRBD2 (5 bases each). Germline lookup yields CDR1 MDHEN and CDR2 SYDVKM. CDR3 size: 16 residues. V was cut by 0 bases and J by 7 bases, with 19 bases left in between. CDR3 residues: CASSLWRGDPVVEQYF. CDR3 coding DNA: TGTGCCAGCAGTTTATGGAGGGGCGACCCGGTTGTAGAGCAGTACTTC.

The chain is built from TRBV19 and TRBJ2-3; 13 nucleotides align to TRBD2. Trimming removed 7 bases from V and 1 base from J; junction bases left unmatched: 11. This CDR3 has 18 residues. Germline loops: CDR1 LNHDA, CDR2 SQIVND (reference sequence). The CDR3 here is CASTNLGGTSGGTDTQYF. As DNA, the CDR3 is TGTGCCAGTACCAACCTTGGGGGGACTAGCGGGGGCACAGATACGCAGTATTTT.

This rearrangement joins TRBV7-9 to TRBJ2-7, with TRBD2 identical over 14 bases. Germline V gene sequence: CDR1 SEHNR, CDR2 FQNEAQ (reference sequence). After removal of 1 base from V and 6 bases from J, the junction contained 8 bases not matched to a gene. CDR3 length: 17 amino acids. For the CDR3, the DNA is TGTGCCAGCAGCTTAGGGGTCGGGGGACTAGCGGGAGCCGAGCAGTACGTC. Translating it yields CASSLGVGGLAGAEQYV.

V and J are TRBV6-5 and TRBJ1-6; D call uncertain. Germline assignment: CDR1 MNHEY and CDR2 SVGAGI. The V and J ends lost 0 bases and 9 bases respectively, with 6 bases between them. The CDR3 length is 13 residues. CDR3 in amino acids: CASSYSGSSPLHF. The CDR3, as DNA: TGTGCCAGCAGTTACTCTGGGTCTTCACCCCTCCACTTT.

The sample holds a few counts of this clonotype. The CDR3 bases are TGCAGTGCTAGAGTCATGCCCGGACTCGCGGAAGGCTACACCTTC. Translating it yields CSARVMPGLAEGYTF. This chain uses TRBV20-1 with TRBJ1-2; D gene unclear. CDR1 is DFQATT, CDR2 SNEGSKA, per germline (reference sequence). This CDR3 spans 15 amino acids. V was trimmed by 1 base and J by 8 bases, leaving 20 bases between them.